This T cell receptor beta chain was recovered during a study of T cells in Graves' hyperthyroidism and ophthalmopathy. Study conclusions and caveats: Most clonotypes that expanded in the thyroid above 0.001 also showed up in blood. Ophthalmopathy prediction by the model preceded onset by a median approximately 6.9 months.

Researchers amplified the TCR beta CDR3 regions from RNA transcripts. HTBI primers drove first-round RT-PCR of the TCR CDR3. TCRdb used MiXCR to reprocess the multiplex PCR reads, holding one entry per CDR3 protein. The top ten clones hold 7.5% to 9% of a sample with hundreds of thousands of distinct CDR3 sequences, more than 15% of them seen once. This clonotype was detected ten times or more. Its specificity is not known. Trimming took 7 bases from V and 0 from J, leaving 14 bases between them. Germline values: CDR1 LNHNV, CDR2 YYDKDF (reference sequence). The CDR3 length is 15 residues. Diagnosis of hyperthyroidism was new in patients aged 18 to 65, and its duration was under 2 months. Clinical symptoms, serum thyroxine, TRAb, thyroid ultrasound and orbital computed tomography informed diagnoses.

The receptor was derived from a woman aged 18-30 years with Graves' hyperthyroidism. V and J are TRBV15 and TRBJ2-3; D perhaps matches TRBD2 (6 bases). The material sequenced was blood. The CDR3 protein is CATMRGESSTDTQYF. CDR3 sequence (DNA): TGTGCCACCATGCGCGGGGAATCTAGCACAGATACGCAGTATTTT.